This is a list of T cell receptor beta chains from one sample in a study of blood T cell repertoires in COVID-19. The assay was immunoSEQ multiplex PCR, and TCRdb's table has in-frame clones only and misses some. The sample holds approximately 300,000 clones, over 80% seen once. What was sequenced was peripheral blood. The receptors derive from a woman aged 50 to 65 with COVID-19, enrolled during active disease. Both conserved end residues are part of each CDR3. The D gene is left open where the match is weak. Expanded clones get a size class; other rows say once, few or many, or leave the size out.

TRBV5-1	TRBD2	NA	TRBJ2-1	CASSRSRTSGILSGTYNEQFF	TGCGCCAGCAGCCGATCACGGACTAGCGGGATTCTTTCCGGGACCTACAATGAGCAGTTCTTC
TRBV6-1	TRBD1	NA	TRBJ1-6	CASSGDRSSYNSPLHF	TGTGCCAGCAGTGGGGACAGGAGCTCCTATAATTCACCCCTCCACTTT
TRBV3-1/TRBV3-2	NA	few	TRBJ2-7	CASSHLSEQYF	TGTGCCAGCAGCCACCTCTCCGAGCAGTACTTC
TRBV6-4	NA	NA	TRBJ1-2	CASSADPTTAAFPYGYTF	TGTGCCAGCAGTGCGGATCCTACGACAGCTGCCTTCCCGTATGGCTACACCTTC
TRBV12-3/TRBV12-4	NA	NA	TRBJ1-2	CASSRFYGYTF	TGTGCCAGCAGTCGGTTCTATGGCTACACCTTC
TRBV5-6	NA	NA	TRBJ2-1	CASSSPKLRQLTNEQFF	TGTGCCAGCAGCTCCCCGAAGCTTCGACAGTTGACGAATGAGCAGTTCTTC
TRBV18	NA	NA	TRBJ1-2	CASSPRTEGPNYGYTF	TGTGCCAGCTCACCACGGACAGAAGGACCAAACTATGGCTACACCTTC
TRBV30	TRBD1	NA	TRBJ1-4	CAWRAGTGVGKLFF	TGTGCCTGGAGAGCCGGGACAGGGGTGGGAAAACTGTTTTTT
TRBV11-2	TRBD1	NA	TRBJ1-1	CASSHSGGLGEAFF	TGTGCCAGCAGCCACTCAGGGGGCTTAGGTGAAGCTTTCTTT
TRBV10-2	TRBD1	NA	TRBJ1-2	CASSDSSTGTGVSGYTF	TGCGCCAGCAGTGACTCCTCAACCGGGACAGGGGTATCTGGCTACACCTTC
TRBV15	TRBD1	NA	TRBJ2-7	CATSKSDRVTYEQYF	TGTGCCACCAGCAAATCGGACAGGGTAACCTACGAGCAGTACTTC
TRBV7-3	TRBD2	NA	TRBJ2-3	CASSQLAGGADTQYF	TGTGCCAGCAGCCAACTAGCGGGAGGAGCAGATACGCAGTATTTT
TRBV21-1	NA	NA	TRBJ1-2	CASSNRQGANYGYTF	TGTGCCAGCAGCAACCGACAGGGGGCTAACTATGGCTACACCTTC
TRBV2	NA	NA	TRBJ2-1	CASRPSVSFGEQFF	TGTGCCAGCAGGCCTAGCGTTTCTTTCGGTGAGCAGTTCTTC
TRBV5-1	TRBD1	NA	TRBJ2-3	CASSPGQGRTDTQYF	TGCGCCAGCAGCCCGGGACAGGGGCGCACAGATACGCAGTATTTT
TRBV9	TRBD1	NA	TRBJ2-2	CASSQGQSNTGELFF	TGTGCCAGCAGCCAGGGACAGTCGAACACCGGGGAGCTGTTTTTT
TRBV7-2	NA	NA	TRBJ2-1	CASSLRSDSYNEQFF	TGTGCCAGCAGCTTACGGAGCGACTCCTACAATGAGCAGTTCTTC
TRBV20-1	NA	few	TRBJ1-2	CRARQNYGYTF	TGCAGGGCTAGGCAGAACTATGGCTACACCTTC